This TCR beta chain was captured in a study of blood T cells in healthy people across ages (dated by TCRdb to 2013 to 2016). Study-wide context: Template switching captured roughly one uniquely barcoded TCR beta cDNA molecule per two T cells in model experiments. To track age-related changes in TCR beta repertoire diversity, the study relied on deep sequencing normalized with unique cDNA molecular identifiers. The donors were split into four age groups: young (average about 15 years), middle-aged (roughly 39), aged (approximately 59) and long-lived (more than 80). To avoid experimental bias, donors of different ages were spread randomly across the sequencing lanes. Two additional independent replicas of 1 million unique cDNA reads from the same blood draw were analyzed for two donors (one aged 18 to 30 and one aged 80 or older). General conclusions and limits of the study: Observed TCR beta diversity per million T cells fell roughly linearly with age, and a significant reduction was already apparent by age around 40. Compared with the aged group, the long-lived group had more naive CD4+ T cells, fewer expanded clones and increased TCR diversity, a pattern suggesting age selection. A strong correlation was found between observed TCR beta diversity and the percentage of naive T cells measured by flow cytometry. Estimates of total diversity based on one million sequenced T cells were regarded as lower bounds and as underestimates. Because the CMV infection status of the donors was unknown, age-related changes in expanded clonotypes may potentially have been confounded. Conclusive comparison of naive and antigen-experienced compartments was prevented by the profiling of bulk unsorted PBMCs.

Taken from cysteine to phenylalanine, the CDR3 has 13 residues. Of the read, only the CDR3 DNA is kept; its 39 bases are in frame from base 1. As encoded in the germline V gene, CDR1 is SNHLY while CDR2 is FYNNEI. Receptors were amplified or captured by 5' RACE. The instrument given in TCRdb is Illumina HiSeq 2500. A second PCR of roughly 6 to 11 cycles was run with a J-beta primer mix and a sample-barcoded 5' primer. Each TCR beta cDNA molecule received a unique molecular identifier from a template-switch 5' adaptor carrying 12 random nucleotides. Each sample yielded at least 2.5 million CDR3-containing paired-end reads. First-strand cDNA was synthesized from all RNA with the Mint cDNA synthesis kit, primed by a TRBC-specific oligonucleotide. All cDNA was treated with uracil-DNA glycosylase and then went through a first 18-cycle PCR with the universal primers M1SS and BC2_uni_R. Per the original workflow: For normalization, 1 million high-quality reads were randomly selected from each sample, with every read carrying a distinct molecular identifier. Instead of being binned into consensus sequences, reads that shared molecular identifiers were thrown out. MiTCR, run with a Q25 quality threshold and the strictest error-elimination algorithm, handled CDR3 identification, clonotype clustering and error correction. A nonparametric unseen species model using Euler transformation provided a lower-bound estimate of total TCR beta diversity. TCRdb's own reprocessing of the public reads used fastp at Q25 and MiXCR and kept productive beta chains. All rows with the same CDR3 protein become a single entry with the most common DNA and genes. V and J calls and clone size were set by TCRdb, not the authors. Present in this sample are approximately 1.5 million distinct CDR3 sequences, roughly 43% of which were seen just once. The biggest ten clones account for approximately 4.1% of the sample.

The 39 donors, aged about 6 to 95 years, were systemically healthy Caucasian individuals from Russia. Each donor gave ten milliliters of peripheral blood, drawn into EDTA-treated Vacutainer tubes. PBMCs were isolated by Ficoll-Paque density-gradient centrifugation, with at least 6 million obtained per sample. Total RNA was extracted from PBMCs with Trizol reagent, with at least 5 micrograms obtained per sample. For every donor, flow cytometry on a PBMC aliquot measured the percentage of naive CD45RAhigh/CD27high T cells. This clonotype was recorded a few times. It has no known antigen specificity. Nothing much larger sits one base from this clone, and base qualities are not available.

The source material was blood. The V gene is TRBV2 and the J gene is TRBJ2-4; tentative D gene TRBD2, with 5 bases matching. The end of the DNA aligns better with TRBJ2-7, so the J call may be wrong. This clonotype originated in a woman younger than 30 in good health. CDR3 loop: CASSGGLLREQYF. The nucleotide sequence is given as TGTGCCAGCAGTGGAGGACTCCTACGCGAGCAGTACTTC.